These 10 T cell receptor beta chains originate from one sample sequenced in a study of radiotherapy plus CTLA-4 blockade in lung cancer. Repertoires were generated with immunoSEQ multiplex PCR, while TCRdb's copy carries only in-frame clones and drops some. The data contain 80,000 or so clones, 60% to 85% of them singletons. Material: peripheral blood, obtained from a patient treated with radiotherapy plus ipilimumab. All receptors derive from a human donor with non-small cell lung cancer who had a partial response to radiotherapy plus ipilimumab. Some clones in this sample may be carry-over from other donors' samples.

The chain links TRBV7-9 to TRBJ1-2, with a possible D match to TRBD1 (5 bases). The CDR3 is 13 amino acids. Germline V gene lookup returns CDR1 SEHNR and CDR2 FQNEAQ (reference sequence). Between the trimmed V and J ends, which lost 5 bases and 4 bases, there was a span of 11 bases. The CDR3 region is CASSRQYLYGYTF. Written as DNA, the CDR3 is TGTGCCAGCAGCAGACAGTACCTCTATGGCTACACCTTC. Based on the CDR3 plus reference TRBV7-9 and TRBJ1-2, the full variable domain is DTGVSQNPRHKITKRGQNVTFRCDPISEHNRLYWYRQTLGQGPEFLTYFQNEAQLEKSRLLSDRFSAERPKGSFSTLEIQRTEQGDSAMYLCASSRQYLYGYTFGSGTRLTVV.

This clone was observed a few times. The chain employs TRBV19 and TRBJ1-6, with D possibly TRBD1 on 5 matching bases. The CDR3 has 15 residues. Germline V gives CDR1 LNHDA, CDR2 SQIVND (reference sequence). V was shortened by 6 bases and J by 8 bases, with 17 bases between the two germline ends. CDR3 amino acids: CASRRPGSGDSPLHF. DNA for the CDR3: TGTGCCAGTAGGCGACCGGGCTCGGGGGATTCACCCCTCCACTTT.

CDR3 sequence (DNA): TGTGCCAGCAGTGATGACAGGGCCCTCTATGGCTACACCTTC. This sequence encodes CASSDDRALYGYTF. This chain uses TRBV6-4 with TRBJ1-2; TRBD1 aligns across 7 bases. The CDR3 extends over 14 amino acids. The V gene end was trimmed by 3 bases and the J gene end by 4 bases; junction bases not matched to a gene: 5. In germline, CDR1 is MRHNA, CDR2 SNTAGT.

The V and J genes are TRBV5-4 and TRBJ1-4; D perhaps matches TRBD1 (6 bases). The CDR3 covers 16 residues. Germline values: CDR1 SGHNT, CDR2 YYREEE (reference sequence). Trimming removed 4 bases at V and 4 bases at J, with 17 bases between. CDR3 loop: CASSLKGGQRNEKLFF. The CDR3 bases are TGTGCCAGCAGCCTTAAAGGTGGACAGCGTAATGAAAAACTGTTTTTT.

The genes are TRBV5-1 and TRBJ2-5, with 8 nucleotides matching TRBD2. Germline V CDR1 and CDR2: SGHRS, YFSETQ. The CDR3 has 14 amino acids. Unmatched junction bases numbered 6, after V lost 6 bases and J lost 2 bases. The CDR3 region is CASTRTSRQETQYF. In nucleotides, the CDR3 is TGCGCCAGCACCCGGACTAGCAGACAAGAGACCCAGTACTTC. The entire variable domain, with the rest obtained from reference TRBV5-1 and TRBJ2-5, is as follows: KAGVTQTPRYLIKTRGQQVTLSCSPISGHRSVSWYQQTPGQGLQFLFEYFSETQRNKGNFPGRFSGRQFSNSRSEMNVSTLELGDSALYLCASTRTSRQETQYFGPGTRLLVL.

In its sample, this clone was seen once. The genes are TRBV18 and TRBJ2-3; 13 bases line up with TRBD2. Looked up from germline, CDR1 is KGHSH and CDR2 is LQKENI. The junction had 3 bases not matched to a gene; V was cut back by 4 bases and J by 2 bases. CDR3 length: 16 amino acids. CDR3 residues: CASSRGTSGNTDTQYF. The DNA for the CDR3 is TGTGCCAGCTCACGGGGGACTAGCGGGAACACAGATACGCAGTATTTT.

This clone was seen only once. The gene calls are TRBV6-5 and TRBJ1-2, with D possibly matching TRBD1 (6 bases). Per the germline V gene, CDR1 is MNHEY and CDR2 is SVGAGI. This CDR3 has 14 residues. V lost 0 bases and J lost 6, with 11 bases in between. DNA of the CDR3: TGTGCCAGCAGTTACTCGCCTACAGGGCATGGCTACACCTTC. Amino acids: CASSYSPTGHGYTF.

This chain joins TRBV5-4 and TRBJ2-7; D is undetermined. CDR1 is SGHNT and CDR2 is YYREEE in the germline V gene (reference sequence). Trimming left V 4 bases short and J 5 bases short, with 10 bases between. The CDR3 consists of 12 residues. In nucleotides, the CDR3 is TGTGCCAGCAGCCCCCAGGCCAACGAGCAGTACTTC. Amino acid sequence: CASSPQANEQYF.

To note about this clone: Other DNA sequences in the same sample also yield this CDR3. The V gene is TRBV10-3, the J gene TRBJ1-5; unclear D gene. V was trimmed by 3 bases and J by 3 bases, leaving 9 bases between them. CDR1 and CDR2 from the germline V gene are ENHRY and SYGVKD. The length of the CDR3 is 14 residues. The DNA of the CDR3 is TGTGCCATCAGTGAATCCACGGTCAATCAGCCCCAGCATTTT. Translated, it gives CAISESTVNQPQHF.

This sequence joins TRBV6-5 and TRBJ2-3; 8 bases are shared with TRBD2. V was pared by 7 bases and J by 2 bases, with 5 bases of the junction left unmatched. Per germline, CDR1 MNHEY and CDR2 SVGAGI. The CDR3 spans 14 residues. The CDR3 reads CASTSSGATDTQYF. The CDR3 DNA follows: TGTGCCAGCACCAGTAGCGGGGCCACAGATACGCAGTATTTT.